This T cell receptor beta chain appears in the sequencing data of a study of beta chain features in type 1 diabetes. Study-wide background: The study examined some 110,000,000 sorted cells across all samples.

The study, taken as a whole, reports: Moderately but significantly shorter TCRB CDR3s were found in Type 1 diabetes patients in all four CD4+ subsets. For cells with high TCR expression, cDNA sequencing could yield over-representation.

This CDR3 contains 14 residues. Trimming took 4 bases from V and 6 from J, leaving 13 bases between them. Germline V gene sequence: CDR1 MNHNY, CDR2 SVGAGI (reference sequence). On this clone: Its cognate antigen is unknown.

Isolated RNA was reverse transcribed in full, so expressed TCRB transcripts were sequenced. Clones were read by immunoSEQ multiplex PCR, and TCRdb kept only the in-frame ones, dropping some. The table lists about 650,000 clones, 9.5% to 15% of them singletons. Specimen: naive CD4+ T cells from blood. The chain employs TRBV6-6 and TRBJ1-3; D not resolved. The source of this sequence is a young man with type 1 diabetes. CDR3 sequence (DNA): TGTGCCAGCAGTTCGAGTCATGGAGCAAACACCATATATTTT. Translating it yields CASSSSHGANTIYF.